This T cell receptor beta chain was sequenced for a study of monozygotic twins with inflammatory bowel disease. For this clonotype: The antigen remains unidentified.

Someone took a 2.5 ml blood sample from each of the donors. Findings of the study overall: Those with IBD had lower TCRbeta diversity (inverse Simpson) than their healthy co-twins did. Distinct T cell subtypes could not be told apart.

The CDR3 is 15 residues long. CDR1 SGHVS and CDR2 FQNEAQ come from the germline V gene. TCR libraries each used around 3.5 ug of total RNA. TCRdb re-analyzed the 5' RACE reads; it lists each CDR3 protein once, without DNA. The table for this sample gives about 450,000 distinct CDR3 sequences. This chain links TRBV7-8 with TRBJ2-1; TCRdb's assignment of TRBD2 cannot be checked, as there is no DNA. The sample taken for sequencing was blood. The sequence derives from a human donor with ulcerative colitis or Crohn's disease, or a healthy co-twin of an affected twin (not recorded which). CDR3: CASSQGLETYNEQFF.